The subject of this entry is one TCR beta chain. The target of this receptor is not known. No base-level quality is on record; no much larger clone is a single base apart. The receptor library was made with RT-PCR. Instrument used: Illumina HiSeq 2500. TCRdb trimmed public reads at Q25 via fastp, called clones via MiXCR and kept in-frame beta chains. Identical CDR3 protein sequences are pooled into one entry, listed with their most common genes and DNA. The sample yields roughly 710,000 distinct CDR3 sequences; approximately 15% were counted once. Of the sample, less than 9% falls within the top ten clones. This specimen belongs to a study of response to subunit inactivated influenza vaccine (dated by TCRdb to between 2017 and 2018). With respect to the entire study: The study used deep quantitative T cell receptor repertoire profiling to track responses to a trivalent subunit inactivated influenza vaccine.

Results and caveats for the whole study, not just this receptor: The authors suggested that each seasonal influenza vaccination may recruit only a limited number of new T cells.

Sequencing used PBMCs from blood, obtained roughly 15 days before vaccination. The TCR was taken from a middle-aged man who received an inactivated influenza vaccine. Donor details come from another sample of the same person, matched by shared clones.

The CDR3 reads CASSLAYGGNTEAFF. The sequence in DNA is TGTGCCAGCAGCTTGGCTTACGGGGGGAACACTGAAGCTTTCTTT. The chain joins TRBV7-2 to TRBJ1-1; the D region possibly corresponds to TRBD1 (5 bases align). V sheds 3 bases and J sheds 1 base, leaving 12 bases between their ends. The germline V gene encodes CDR1 SGHTA and CDR2 FQGNSA. The CDR3 starts with the cysteine, ends with the phenylalanine, and has 15 residues. Left in the record is the CDR3 DNA by itself, 45 bases read in frame from the first base.